Listed below are T cell receptor beta chains from one sample, sequenced in a study of T cell responses to AZD1222 COVID-19 vaccine. The method was immunoSEQ multiplex PCR; TCRdb's version includes in-frame clones alone and lacks a portion of them. The sample shows about 100,000 clones, 87% of them seen only once. The starting material was peripheral blood, obtained on day 0 of AZD1222 vaccination. These receptors came from an adult in good health. CDR3s include the opening cysteine and the closing phenylalanine or tryptophan. Each record gives: J gene, V gene, CDR3 protein.

J: TRBJ2-1
V: TRBV20-1
CDR3: CSASSSSGGNEQFF

J: TRBJ2-3
V: TRBV29-1
CDR3: CSVWNSPDTQYF

J: TRBJ2-7
V: TRBV2
CDR3: CASSLLDRTYEQYF

J: TRBJ2-1
V: TRBV7-2
CDR3: CASSLDRGPREQFF

J: TRBJ1-1
V: TRBV7-3
CDR3: CASSSTGGNTEAFF

J: TRBJ2-3
V: TRBV18
CDR3: CASSPKASGSVDTQYF

J: TRBJ2-7
V: TRBV19
CDR3: CASSIPSGYEQYF

J: TRBJ2-3
V: TRBV29-1
CDR3: CSGGLAGHTDTQYF

J: TRBJ2-3
V: TRBV19
CDR3: CASSIGGRAIDTQYF

J: TRBJ1-2
V: TRBV19
CDR3: CASLGQGFLYGYTF

J: TRBJ2-7
V: TRBV6-5
CDR3: CASSITTSYEQYF

J: TRBJ2-5
V: TRBV19
CDR3: CASAQGDLQETQYF

J: TRBJ2-7
V: TRBV6-5
CDR3: CASSRGPFGEQYF

J: TRBJ2-7
V: TRBV19
CDR3: CASSPSRGGPYEQYF

J: TRBJ1-2
V: TRBV7-9
CDR3: CASSRDTGNYGYTF

J: TRBJ2-1
V: TRBV25-1
CDR3: CASSGSRSYNEQFF

J: TRBJ1-1
V: TRBV3-1/TRBV3-2
CDR3: CASSQLHNTEAFF

J: TRBJ2-3
V: TRBV6-5
CDR3: CASRPGGGADTQYF

J: TRBJ2-2
V: TRBV18
CDR3: CASSPGRTGELFF

J: TRBJ2-5
V: TRBV29-1
CDR3: CSDALSRGQETQYF

J: TRBJ2-7
V: TRBV5-4
CDR3: CASRGSSGGLHEQYF